These 8 T cell receptor beta chains were sequenced from one sample in a study of T cell repertoires in cytomegalovirus infection. TCRdb itself ran the reads through MiXCR, one entry per CDR3 protein. In the table there are about 740,000 distinct CDR3 sequences, approximately 40% of which are singletons. The sample taken for sequencing was PBMCs. These receptors were taken from a human donor in good health (CMV status not recorded). Some clones in this sample may be carry-over from other donors' samples.

This clonotype showed up many times. V and J are TRBV7-2 and TRBJ1-2; D possibly corresponds to TRBD1 (6 bases). In germline, CDR1 is SGHTA, CDR2 FQGNSA. The V end was cut by 1 base, the J end by 0 bases, with 12 bases between. This CDR3 has 16 amino acids. The CDR3 DNA is TGTGCCAGCAGCTTAGTGGCGGGGGCTGCTAACTATGGCTACACCTTC. Translating it yields CASSLVAGAANYGYTF.

V is TRBV20-1 and J is TRBJ1-5; 8 bases agree with TRBD1. CDR1 DFQATT and CDR2 SNEGSKA come from the germline V gene (reference sequence). J gave up 5 bases and V 5 bases, and 5 bases lay outside the gene matches. This CDR3 spans 13 amino acids. CDR3 nucleotides: TGCAGTGCTCGACAGGGGTTGGATCAGCCCCAGCATTTT. It is translated as CSARQGLDQPQHF.

The chain recombines TRBV19 with TRBJ1-5; D perhaps matches TRBD1 (5 bases). CDR1 and CDR2 from the germline V gene are LNHDA and SQIVND (reference sequence). Trimming pared 6 bases from V and 5 bases from J, leaving 17 bases between. The CDR3 is 15 amino acids. The CDR3 nucleotides are TGTGCCAGTAGCCCCGGGTTGAGGGGCTATCAGCCCCAGCATTTT. Amino acids: CASSPGLRGYQPQHF.

Notes on this clonotype: An end of the junction differs from the germline gene, which may be a read error. The chain links TRBV11-2 to TRBJ2-1; perhaps TRBD1 as D (5 bases). The CDR3 has 13 amino acids. Germline values: CDR1 SGHAT, CDR2 FQNNGV. The CDR3 sequence is CASSLAVDKEQFF. CDR3 nucleotide sequence: TGTGCCAGCAGCTTAGCAGTGGACAAGGAGCAGTTCTTC.

The chain employs TRBV6-1 and TRBJ1-2; tentative D call: TRBD1 (5 bases). V dropped 5 bases and J dropped 11 bases, with 24 bases sitting between them. Germline V gene lookup returns CDR1 MNHNS and CDR2 SASEGT. The CDR3 sequence is 15 residues long. This CDR3 is CASSPSGRGKLQYTF. The CDR3, as DNA: TGTGCCAGCAGTCCCTCAGGGAGGGGCAAACTCCAATACACCTTC.

This CDR3 is CASSYSPRGGQETQYF. In nucleotides, the CDR3 is TGTGCCAGCAGTTACTCGCCCAGGGGCGGCCAAGAGACCCAGTACTTC. V and J are TRBV6-5 and TRBJ2-5; perhaps TRBD1 as D (6 bases). The CDR3 extends over 16 amino acids. CDR1 and CDR2 from the germline V gene are MNHEY and SVGAGI. V lost 0 bases, J lost 1 base, and 12 bases lay in between.

The chain recombines TRBV28 with TRBJ2-5; TRBD2 is a possible D gene (5 bases). The CDR3 has 13 residues. Germline CDR1 is MDHEN and CDR2 is SYDVKM. Deletions cut 5 bases from V and 4 bases from J, with 11 bases between. The CDR3 spells CASSPSGRETQYF. In DNA form, the CDR3 reads TGTGCCAGCAGTCCCTCGGGGAGAGAGACCCAGTACTTC.

This clonotype occurred a few times. This sequence joins TRBV6-6 and TRBJ2-7, with 11 bases aligning to TRBD1. Germline loops: CDR1 MNHNY, CDR2 SVGAGI (reference sequence). The CDR3 is made up of 11 amino acids. In DNA form, the CDR3 reads TGTGGAACCCGGGACAGGGGGTTTTATTACTTC. Its protein is CGTRDRGFYYF.